This T cell receptor beta chain was recorded in a study of blood T cell repertoires in COVID-19 (dated by TCRdb to 2018 to 2020). As for the study more broadly: The collaborator samples originated in the United States, Italy and Spain and spanned the acute and convalescent phases of COVID-19. Samples came from the ongoing ImmuneRACE study (first 160 participants) plus 1,254 subjects from 6 global collaborators. Sample metadata almost always included a de-identified subject ID, COVID-19 status, age in years and sex. Deeply sampled blood TCRbeta repertoires from subjects exposed to, actively infected with, or recovered from COVID-19 were included in the dataset. A freely available public database, intended as a resource for researchers studying the immune response to SARS-CoV-2, is where the repertoires were released. The material from the prospective study consisted of cDNA or gDNA derived from T cells, B-cell-depleted T cells, or PBMCs. Where HLA class I and class II types were available, the types were taken from metadata supplied by the sample provider, not from assay-based typing.

The immunoSEQ Assay, a bias-controlled multiplex PCR, was used to amplify TCRbeta CDR3 regions from genomic DNA. On the authors' methods: Nucleated cell counts per sample were estimated from amplification of reference gene primers within the assay. To quantify the absolute abundance of each unique TCRbeta CDR3 rearrangement, sequence reads were collapsed and filtered. For each sample, productive Simpson clonality was calculated by taking the square root of Simpson's diversity index across productive rearrangements. Here the immuneACCESS table is served through TCRdb, limited to in-frame sequences with V and J called. Missing clones are a known gap in these copies; in checked studies unresolved V genes cover under half, and the rest lacks a known reason. D and trimming come from the DNA, and the V and J calls and clone size come from that table. In all, the sample holds fewer than 200,000 clones, and 80% to 95% of those were seen once. Around 0.53% of the sample rests with the top ten.

Notes on this clone: No cognate antigen has been identified for it. The record has no base qualities; no much larger clone is one base away.

V loses 4 bases at its end and J loses 4 bases; junction bases beyond the gene matches: 2. Sequences SGHDN (CDR1) and FVKESK (CDR2) are obtained from the germline V gene. The CDR3 covers 14 residues, taking in both the cysteine and the phenylalanine. CDR3 DNA is the only sequence kept; it has 42 bases, read in frame from the first base. Results and caveats for the whole study, not just this receptor: Clinical and demographic metadata were provided uncurated, with the amount varying by source and participant.

Whole blood was collected in K2EDTA tubes by collaborating institutions according to the institutions' own protocols. For TCRbeta analysis, collaborators shipped samples in one of three forms: frozen whole blood, isolated PBMCs, or DNA extracted from either of those sample types. Sequencing was performed on peripheral blood. Here the chain combines TRBV14 and TRBJ1-2, and 11 junction bases match TRBD1. The TCR sequence derives from a man in his fifties or sixties with acute or convalescent COVID-19. CDR3 protein: CASSRDRGIYGYTF. Read as DNA, the sequence is TGTGCCAGCAGCCGGGACAGGGGGATCTATGGCTACACCTTC.